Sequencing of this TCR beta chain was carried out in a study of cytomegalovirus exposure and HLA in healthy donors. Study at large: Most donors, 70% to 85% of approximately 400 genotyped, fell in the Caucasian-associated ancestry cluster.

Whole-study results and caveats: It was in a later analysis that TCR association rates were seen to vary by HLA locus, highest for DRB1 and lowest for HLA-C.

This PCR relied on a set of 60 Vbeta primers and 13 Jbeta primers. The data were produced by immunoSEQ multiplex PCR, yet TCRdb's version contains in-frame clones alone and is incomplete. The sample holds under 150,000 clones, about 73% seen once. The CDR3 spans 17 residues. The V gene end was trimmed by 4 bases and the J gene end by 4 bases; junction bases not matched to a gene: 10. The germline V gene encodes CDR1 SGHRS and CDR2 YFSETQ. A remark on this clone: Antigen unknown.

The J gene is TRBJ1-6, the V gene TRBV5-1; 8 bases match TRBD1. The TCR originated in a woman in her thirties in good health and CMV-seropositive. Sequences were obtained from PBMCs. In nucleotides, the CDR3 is TGCGCCAGCAGCCCGTCGGACAGGGCAAGATATAATTCACCCCTCCACTTT. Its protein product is CASSPSDRARYNSPLHF.